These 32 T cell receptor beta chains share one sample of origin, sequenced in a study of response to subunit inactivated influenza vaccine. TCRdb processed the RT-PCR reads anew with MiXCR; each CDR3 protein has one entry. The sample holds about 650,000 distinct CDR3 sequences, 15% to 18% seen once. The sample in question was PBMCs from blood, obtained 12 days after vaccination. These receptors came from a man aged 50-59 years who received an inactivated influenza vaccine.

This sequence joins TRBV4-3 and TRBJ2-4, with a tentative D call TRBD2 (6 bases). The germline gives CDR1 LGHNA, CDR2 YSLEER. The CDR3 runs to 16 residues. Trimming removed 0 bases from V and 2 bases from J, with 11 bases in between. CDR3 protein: CASSQDFGGSKNIQYF. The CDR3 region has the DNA TGCGCCAGCAGCCAAGATTTCGGGGGTTCCAAAAACATTCAGTACTTC.

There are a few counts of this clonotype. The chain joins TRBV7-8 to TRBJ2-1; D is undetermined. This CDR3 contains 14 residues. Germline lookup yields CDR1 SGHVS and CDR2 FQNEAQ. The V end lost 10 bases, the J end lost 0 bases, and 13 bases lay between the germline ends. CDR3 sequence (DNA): TGTGCCACCCTTAAAAGCTTCTCCTACAATGAGCAGTTCTTC. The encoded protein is CATLKSFSYNEQFF.

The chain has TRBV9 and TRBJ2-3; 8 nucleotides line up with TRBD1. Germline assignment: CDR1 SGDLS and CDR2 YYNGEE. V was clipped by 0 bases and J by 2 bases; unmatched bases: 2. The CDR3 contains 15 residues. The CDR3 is CASSVDRGVTDTQYF. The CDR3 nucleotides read TGTGCCAGCAGCGTAGACAGGGGGGTCACAGATACGCAGTATTTT.

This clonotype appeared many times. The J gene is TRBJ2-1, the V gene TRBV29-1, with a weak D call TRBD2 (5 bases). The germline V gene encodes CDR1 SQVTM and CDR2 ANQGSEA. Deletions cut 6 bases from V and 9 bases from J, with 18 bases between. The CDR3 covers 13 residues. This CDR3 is CSVNRLGSGEQFF. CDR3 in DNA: TGCAGCGTCAACCGGTTGGGGAGCGGTGAGCAGTTCTTC.

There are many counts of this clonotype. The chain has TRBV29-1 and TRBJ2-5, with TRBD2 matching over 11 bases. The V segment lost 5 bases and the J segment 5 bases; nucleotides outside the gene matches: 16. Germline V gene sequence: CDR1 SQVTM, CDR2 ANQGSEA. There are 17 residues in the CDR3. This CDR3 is CSVWFSGRDPTEETQYF. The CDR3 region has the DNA TGCAGCGTTTGGTTTAGCGGGAGGGACCCAACGGAGGAGACCCAGTACTTC.

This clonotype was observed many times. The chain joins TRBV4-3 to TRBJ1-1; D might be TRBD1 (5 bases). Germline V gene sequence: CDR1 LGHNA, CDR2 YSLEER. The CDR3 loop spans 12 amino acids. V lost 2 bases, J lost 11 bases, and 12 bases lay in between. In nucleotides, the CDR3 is TGCGCCAGCAGCCAAACCGGGACCACCGCTTTCTTT. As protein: CASSQTGTTAFF.

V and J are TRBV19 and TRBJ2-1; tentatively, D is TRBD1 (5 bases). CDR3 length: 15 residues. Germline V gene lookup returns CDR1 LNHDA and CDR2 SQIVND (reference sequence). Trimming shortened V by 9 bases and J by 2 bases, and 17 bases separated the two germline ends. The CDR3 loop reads CASADRGLTYNEQFF. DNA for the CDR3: TGTGCCAGCGCAGATAGGGGCCTTACCTACAATGAGCAGTTCTTC.

The CDR3 bases are TGTGCCAGCAGACCAATGAGTGGAAACATTCAGTACTTC. Amino acid sequence: CASRPMSGNIQYF. The chain links TRBV12-3 or TRBV12-4 to TRBJ2-4; D not resolved. Trimming stripped 6 bases from V and 6 bases from J, with 12 bases between. This CDR3 contains 13 residues.

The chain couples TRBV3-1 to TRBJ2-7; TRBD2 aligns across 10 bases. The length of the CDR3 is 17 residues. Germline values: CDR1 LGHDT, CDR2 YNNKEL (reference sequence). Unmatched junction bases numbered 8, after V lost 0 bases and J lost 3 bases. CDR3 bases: TGTGCCAGCAGCCAAGAGAGGTCTAGCGGGAGAAACTACGAGCAGTACTTC. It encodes CASSQERSSGRNYEQYF.

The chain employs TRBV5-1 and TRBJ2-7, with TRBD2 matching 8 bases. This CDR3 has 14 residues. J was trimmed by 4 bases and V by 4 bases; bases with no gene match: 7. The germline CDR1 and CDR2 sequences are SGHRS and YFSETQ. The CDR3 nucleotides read TGCGCCAGCAGCGCCCGGGAGGGAGGATACGAGCAGTACTTC. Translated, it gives CASSAREGGYEQYF.

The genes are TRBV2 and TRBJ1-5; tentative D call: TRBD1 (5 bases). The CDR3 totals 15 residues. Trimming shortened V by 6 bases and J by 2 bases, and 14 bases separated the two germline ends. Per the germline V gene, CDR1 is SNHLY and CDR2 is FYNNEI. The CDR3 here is CASRHGTRGNQPQHF. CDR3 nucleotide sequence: TGTGCCAGCAGACACGGGACTCGGGGCAATCAGCCCCAGCATTTT. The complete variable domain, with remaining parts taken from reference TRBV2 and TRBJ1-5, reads EPEVTQTPSHQVTQMGQEVILRCVPISNHLYFYWYRQILGQKVEFLVSFYNNEISEKSEIFDDQFSVERPDGSNFTLKIRSTKLEDSAMYFCASRHGTRGNQPQHFGDGTRLSIL.

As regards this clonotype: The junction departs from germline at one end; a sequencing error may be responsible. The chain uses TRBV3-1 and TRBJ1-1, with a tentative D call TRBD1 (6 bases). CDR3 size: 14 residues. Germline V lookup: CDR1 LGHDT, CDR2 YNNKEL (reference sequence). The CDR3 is CASGQHRVVTEAFF. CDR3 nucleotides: TGTGCCAGCGGCCAACACAGGGTAGTCACTGAAGCTTTCTTT.

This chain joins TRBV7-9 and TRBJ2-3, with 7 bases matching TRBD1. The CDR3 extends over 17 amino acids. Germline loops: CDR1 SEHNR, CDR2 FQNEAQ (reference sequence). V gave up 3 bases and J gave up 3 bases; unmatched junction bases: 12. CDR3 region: CASSFYLGTVGTDTQYF. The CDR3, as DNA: TGTGCCAGCAGCTTTTATCTTGGGACAGTGGGGACAGATACGCAGTATTTT.

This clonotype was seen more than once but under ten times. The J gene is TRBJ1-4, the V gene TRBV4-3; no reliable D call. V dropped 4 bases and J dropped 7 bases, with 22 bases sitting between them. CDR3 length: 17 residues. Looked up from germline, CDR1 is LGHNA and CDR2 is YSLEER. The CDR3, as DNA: TGCGCCAGCAGCCCATTAGTAGCGACAACCCATTTTGAAAAACTGTTTTTT. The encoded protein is CASSPLVATTHFEKLFF.

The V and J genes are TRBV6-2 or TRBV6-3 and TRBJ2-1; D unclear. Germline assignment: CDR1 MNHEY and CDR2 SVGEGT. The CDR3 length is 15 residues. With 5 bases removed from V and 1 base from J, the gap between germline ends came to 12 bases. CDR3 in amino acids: CASSNAGRSYNEQFF. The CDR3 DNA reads TGTGCCAGCAGTAACGCCGGTAGATCCTACAATGAGCAGTTCTTC.

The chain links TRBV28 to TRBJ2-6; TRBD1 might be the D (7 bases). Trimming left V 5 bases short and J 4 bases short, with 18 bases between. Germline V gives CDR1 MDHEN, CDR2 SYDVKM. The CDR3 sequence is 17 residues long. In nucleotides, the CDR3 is TGTGCCAGCAGTCCACCACAGGGGCGGGGAGGGGCCAACGTCCTGACTTTC. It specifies CASSPPQGRGGANVLTF.

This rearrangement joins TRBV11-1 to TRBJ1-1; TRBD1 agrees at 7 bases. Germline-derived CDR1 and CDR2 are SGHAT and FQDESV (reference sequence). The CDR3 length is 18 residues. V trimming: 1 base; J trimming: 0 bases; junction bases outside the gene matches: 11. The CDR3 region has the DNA TGTGCCAGCAGCTTAGGAAACAGGGGAGGATTCATGAACACTGAAGCTTTCTTT. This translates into CASSLGNRGGFMNTEAFF.

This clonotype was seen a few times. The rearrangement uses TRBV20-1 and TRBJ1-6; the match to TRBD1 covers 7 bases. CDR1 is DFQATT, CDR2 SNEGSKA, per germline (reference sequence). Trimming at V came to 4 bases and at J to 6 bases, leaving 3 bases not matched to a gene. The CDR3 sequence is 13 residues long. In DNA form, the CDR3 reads TGCAGTGCTAAACAGGGGAGTAATTCACCCCTCCACTTT. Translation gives CSAKQGSNSPLHF.

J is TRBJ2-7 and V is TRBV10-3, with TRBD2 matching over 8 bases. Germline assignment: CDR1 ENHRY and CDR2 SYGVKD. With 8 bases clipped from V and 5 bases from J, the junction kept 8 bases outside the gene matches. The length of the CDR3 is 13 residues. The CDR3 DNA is TGTGCCATCGGGGCGGGGGGTGCCGACGAGCAGTACTTC. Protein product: CAIGAGGADEQYF.

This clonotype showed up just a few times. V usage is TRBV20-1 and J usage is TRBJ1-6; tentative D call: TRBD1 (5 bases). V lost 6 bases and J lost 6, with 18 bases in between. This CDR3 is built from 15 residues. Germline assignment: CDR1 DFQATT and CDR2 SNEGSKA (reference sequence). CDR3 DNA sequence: TGCAGTGCCCCTTCGGAGGGACCGATTAATTCACCCCTCCACTTT. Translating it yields CSAPSEGPINSPLHF.

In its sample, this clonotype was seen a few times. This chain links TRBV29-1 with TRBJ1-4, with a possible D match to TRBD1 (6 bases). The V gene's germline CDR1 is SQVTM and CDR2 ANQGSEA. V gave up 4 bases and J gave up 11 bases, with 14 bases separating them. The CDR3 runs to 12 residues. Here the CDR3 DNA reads TGCAGCGTTGCAATTAGGGGGAGGAAACTGTTTTTT. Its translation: CSVAIRGRKLFF.

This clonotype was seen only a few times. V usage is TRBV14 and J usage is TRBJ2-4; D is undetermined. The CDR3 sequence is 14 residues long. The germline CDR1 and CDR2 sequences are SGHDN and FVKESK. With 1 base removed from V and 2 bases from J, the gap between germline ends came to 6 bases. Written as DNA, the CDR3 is TGTGCCAGCAGCCAAGTGGGTTCCAAAAACATTCAGTACTTC. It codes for CASSQVGSKNIQYF.

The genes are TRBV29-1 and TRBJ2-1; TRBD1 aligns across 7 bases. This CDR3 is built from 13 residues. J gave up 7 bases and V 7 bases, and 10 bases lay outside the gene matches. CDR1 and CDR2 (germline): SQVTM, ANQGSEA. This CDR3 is CSGQKQGRNEQFF. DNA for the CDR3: TGCAGCGGACAAAAACAGGGGCGTAATGAGCAGTTCTTC.

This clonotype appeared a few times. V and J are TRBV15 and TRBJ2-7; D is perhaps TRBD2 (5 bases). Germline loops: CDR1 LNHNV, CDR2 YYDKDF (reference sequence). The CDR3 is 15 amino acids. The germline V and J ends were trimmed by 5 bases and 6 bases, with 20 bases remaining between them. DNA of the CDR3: TGTGCCACCAGCCCAGAAAGCCCCGGGGTTCGCGAGCAGTACTTC. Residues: CATSPESPGVREQYF.

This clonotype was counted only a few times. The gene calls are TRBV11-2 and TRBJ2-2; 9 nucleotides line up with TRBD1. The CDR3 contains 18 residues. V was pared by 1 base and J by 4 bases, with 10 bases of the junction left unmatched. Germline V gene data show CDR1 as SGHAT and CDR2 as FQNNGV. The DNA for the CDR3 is TGTGCCAGCAGCTTAGGGTCCGGGACAGGGACCTTCACCGGGGAGCTGTTTTTT. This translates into CASSLGSGTGTFTGELFF. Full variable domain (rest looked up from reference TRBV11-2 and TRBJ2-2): EAGVAQSPRYKIIEKRQSVAFWCNPISGHATLYWYQQILGQGPKLLIQFQNNGVVDDSQLPKDRFSAERLKGVDSTLKIQPAKLEDSAVYLCASSLGSGTGTFTGELFFGEGSRLTVL.

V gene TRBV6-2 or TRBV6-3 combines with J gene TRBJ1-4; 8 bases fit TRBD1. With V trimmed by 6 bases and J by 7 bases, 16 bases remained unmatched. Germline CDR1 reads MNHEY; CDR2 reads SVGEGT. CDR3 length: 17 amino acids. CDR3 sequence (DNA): TGTGCCAGCAGACAGGACAGGGCAGAAGGTCTTGGTGAAAAACTGTTTTTT. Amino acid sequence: CASRQDRAEGLGEKLFF.

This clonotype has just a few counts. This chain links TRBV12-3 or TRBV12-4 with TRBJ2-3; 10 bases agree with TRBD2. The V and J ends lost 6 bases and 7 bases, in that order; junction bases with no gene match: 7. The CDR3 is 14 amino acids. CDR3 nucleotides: TGTGCCAGCAGACAAGCGGGGGGGCGGAATACGCAGTATTTT. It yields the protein CASRQAGGRNTQYF.

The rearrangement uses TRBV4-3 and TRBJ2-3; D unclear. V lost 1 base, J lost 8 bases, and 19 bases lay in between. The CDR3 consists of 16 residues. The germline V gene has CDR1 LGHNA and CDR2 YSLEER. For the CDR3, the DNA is TGCGCCAGCAGCCAAGTAAGAGGCCCAAGGTGGCGTACGCAGTATTTT. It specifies CASSQVRGPRWRTQYF.

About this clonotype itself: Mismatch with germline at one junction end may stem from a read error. The CDR3 protein is CSARDTRPLEQYF. CDR3 bases: TGCAGTGCCAGAGATACTCGGCCCCTCGAGCAGTACTTC. V is TRBV20-1 and J is TRBJ2-7; D is undetermined. Germline CDR1 reads DFQATT; CDR2 reads SNEGSKA (reference sequence). The CDR3 is 13 amino acids.

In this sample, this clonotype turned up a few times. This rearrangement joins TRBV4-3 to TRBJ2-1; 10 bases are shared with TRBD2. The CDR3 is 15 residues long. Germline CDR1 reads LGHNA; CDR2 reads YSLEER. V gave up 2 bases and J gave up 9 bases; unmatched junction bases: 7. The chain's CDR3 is CASSQSSSGSGEQFF. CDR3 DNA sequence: TGCGCCAGCAGCCAATCGTCTAGCGGGAGCGGTGAGCAGTTCTTC.

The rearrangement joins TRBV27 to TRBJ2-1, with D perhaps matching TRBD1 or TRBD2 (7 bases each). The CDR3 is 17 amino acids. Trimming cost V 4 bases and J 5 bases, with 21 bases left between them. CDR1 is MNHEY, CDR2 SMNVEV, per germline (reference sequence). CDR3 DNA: TGTGCCAGCAGTTGGGCCAGGGGGGGACAATATAACAATGAGCAGTTCTTC. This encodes CASSWARGGQYNNEQFF.

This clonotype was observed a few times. CDR3 in amino acids: CASNGGQWNTGELFF. CDR3 nucleotides: TGTGCCAGCAATGGGGGACAATGGAACACCGGGGAGCTGTTTTTT. This chain links TRBV6-1 with TRBJ2-2; weak D call: TRBD1 (6 bases). Looked up from germline, CDR1 is MNHNS and CDR2 is SASEGT. V was cut by 7 bases and J by 1 base, with 13 bases left in between. The CDR3 has 15 amino acids.